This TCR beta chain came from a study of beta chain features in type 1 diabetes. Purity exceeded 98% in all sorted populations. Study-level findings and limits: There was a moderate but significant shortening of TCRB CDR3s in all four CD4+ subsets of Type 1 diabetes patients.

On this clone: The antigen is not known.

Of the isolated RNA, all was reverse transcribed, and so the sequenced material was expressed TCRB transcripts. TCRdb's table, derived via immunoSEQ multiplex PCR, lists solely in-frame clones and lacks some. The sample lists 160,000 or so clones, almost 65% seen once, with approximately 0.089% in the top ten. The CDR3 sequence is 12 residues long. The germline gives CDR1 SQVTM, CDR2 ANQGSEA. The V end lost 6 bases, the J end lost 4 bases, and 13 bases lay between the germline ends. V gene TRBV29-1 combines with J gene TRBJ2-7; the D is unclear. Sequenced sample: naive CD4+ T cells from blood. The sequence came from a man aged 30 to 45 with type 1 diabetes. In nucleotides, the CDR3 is TGCAGCGTCTCCCGGGCCCCATACGAGCAGTACTTC. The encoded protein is CSVSRAPYEQYF.